The 6 T cell receptor beta chains in this list originate from one sample, sequenced in a study of blood T cell repertoires in COVID-19. The table came from immunoSEQ multiplex PCR; TCRdb's copy has only in-frame clones and leaves some out. The repertoire includes roughly 77,000 clones, about 90% of them detected once, and approximately 4.2% sits in the top ten. Sequencing was carried out using peripheral blood. The receptors derive from a man aged 50 to 60 with active COVID-19.

This clone was observed a single time. The chain uses TRBV6-5 and TRBJ1-5; no definite D call. Germline CDR1 MNHEY, CDR2 SVGAGI. The CDR3 covers 13 residues. V was trimmed by 5 bases and J by 0 bases, leaving 5 bases between them. CDR3 sequence: CASSSYSNQPQHF. In nucleotides, the CDR3 is TGTGCCAGCAGTAGCTATAGCAATCAGCCCCAGCATTTT.

This chain uses TRBV11-3 with TRBJ2-6, with D perhaps TRBD1 (5 bases). Germline lookup yields CDR1 SGHNT and CDR2 YENEEA. Between the trimmed V and J ends, which lost 1 base and 4 bases, there was a span of 11 bases. This CDR3 has 16 amino acids. The CDR3 here is CASSLGSGIGANVLTF. Here the CDR3 DNA reads TGTGCCAGCAGCTTAGGGTCAGGGATCGGGGCCAACGTCCTGACTTTC.

The J gene is TRBJ1-5, the V gene TRBV6-5; 7 bases map to TRBD1. Unmatched junction bases numbered 8, after V lost 5 bases and J lost 4 bases. The germline V gene encodes CDR1 MNHEY and CDR2 SVGAGI. This CDR3 has 15 amino acids. The CDR3: CASSLAGTDNQPQHF. DNA for the CDR3: TGTGCCAGCAGTCTTGCCGGGACAGATAATCAGCCCCAGCATTTT.

This chain uses TRBV4-3 with TRBJ1-2; TRBD1 might be the D (6 bases). Germline-derived CDR1 and CDR2 are LGHNA and YSLEER. The germline V and J ends were trimmed by 0 bases and 3 bases, with 17 bases remaining between them. The CDR3 is made up of 17 amino acids. The CDR3 protein is CASSQEVVRGADYGYTF. The CDR3 region has the DNA TGCGCCAGCAGCCAAGAGGTGGTGCGGGGGGCCGACTATGGCTACACCTTC.

V usage is TRBV2 and J usage is TRBJ2-5; 8 bases line up with TRBD1. Looked up from germline, CDR1 is SNHLY and CDR2 is FYNNEI. CDR3 length equals 12 residues. With V trimmed by 11 bases and J by 2 bases, 4 bases remained unmatched. The CDR3 DNA sequence: TGTGCCTGCGGACAGGGACAAGAGACCCAGTACTTC. Encoded protein: CACGQGQETQYF.

The rearrangement joins TRBV7-9 to TRBJ1-1, with 9 bases matching TRBD1. This CDR3 spans 15 amino acids. The V segment lost 1 base and the J segment 3 bases; nucleotides outside the gene matches: 3. CDR1 and CDR2 from the germline V gene are SEHNR and FQNEAQ (reference sequence). The CDR3 DNA is TGTGCCAGCAGCTTAGGGACAGGGGATTACACTGAAGCTTTCTTT. Translated: CASSLGTGDYTEAFF.